These 10 T cell receptor beta chains originate from one sample sequenced in a study of T cell repertoires in cytomegalovirus infection. Each CDR3 protein is one row after TCRdb ran MiXCR on the reads. The profile shows 350,000 to 450,000 distinct CDR3 sequences, roughly 18% of them singletons. The specimen sequenced was PBMCs. The source is a human donor in good health (CMV status not recorded). Some clones in this sample may be carry-over from other donors' samples.

This clonotype was counted at least ten times. The chain uses TRBV7-2 and TRBJ2-3; 13 nucleotides line up with TRBD2. Looked up from germline, CDR1 is SGHTA and CDR2 is FQGNSA. CDR3 length equals 16 residues. With V trimmed by 5 bases and J by 2 bases, 4 bases remained unmatched. CDR3 amino acids: CASSRTSGRYTDTQYF. CDR3 nucleotide sequence: TGTGCCAGCAGCCGGACTAGCGGGAGATACACAGATACGCAGTATTTT. The full variable domain, rest sourced from reference TRBV7-2 and TRBJ2-3, is GAGVSQSPSNKVTEKGKDVELRCDPISGHTALYWYRQSLGQGLEFLIYFQGNSAPDKSGLPSDRFSAERTGGSVSTLTIQRTQQEDSAVYLCASSRTSGRYTDTQYFGPGTRLTVL.

This sequence joins TRBV9 and TRBJ2-3, with TRBD1 identical over 7 bases. CDR3 size: 15 residues. The V gene's germline CDR1 is SGDLS and CDR2 YYNGEE. After removal of 3 bases from V and 2 bases from J, the junction contained 6 bases not matched to a gene. The CDR3 loop reads CASSGGQDHTDTQYF. CDR3 nucleotide sequence: TGTGCCAGCAGCGGCGGACAGGACCACACAGATACGCAGTATTTT.

The sample holds a few counts of this clonotype. The chain carries TRBV4-1 and TRBJ1-6; D not certain. V lost 3 bases, J lost 10 bases, and 16 bases lay in between. The CDR3 is 15 amino acids. Germline V gene sequence: CDR1 MGHRA, CDR2 YSYEKL. The CDR3 region has the DNA TGCGCCAGCAGCCAGTCTCAGTCAAGTGGCTCACCCCTCCACTTT. It codes for CASSQSQSSGSPLHF.

This clonotype was detected ten times or more. V gene TRBV7-2 combines with J gene TRBJ2-5, with TRBD2 matching 7 bases. CDR1 and CDR2 (germline): SGHTA, FQGNSA. The CDR3 is 13 amino acids. Trimming at V came to 5 bases and at J to 9 bases, leaving 9 bases not matched to a gene. The CDR3 is CASSQGLDSAQYF. In DNA, the CDR3 is TGTGCCAGCAGCCAAGGACTAGACAGCGCCCAGTACTTC.

This clonotype was found many times. The chain couples TRBV28 to TRBJ2-7; the D gene is possibly TRBD2 (6 bases). This CDR3 contains 16 residues. Per the germline V gene, CDR1 is MDHEN and CDR2 is SYDVKM. V was pared by 6 bases and J by 2 bases, with 20 bases between. This CDR3 reads CASRPSGTRGTYEQYF. The CDR3 coding sequence is TGTGCCAGCAGACCCTCCGGGACCCGGGGGACCTACGAGCAGTACTTC.

This clonotype was seen more than once but under ten times. This chain uses TRBV29-1 with TRBJ2-1; D perhaps matches TRBD1 (6 bases). The germline V gene has CDR1 SQVTM and CDR2 ANQGSEA. There are 11 residues in the CDR3. Trimming took 4 bases from V and 10 from J, leaving 11 bases between them. CDR3 coding DNA: TGCAGCGTTGGGAAGACAGGAGAGCAGTTCTTC. Its protein product is CSVGKTGEQFF.

The genes are TRBV7-6 and TRBJ2-7; possibly TRBD2 for D (6 bases). V lost 5 bases to trimming and J lost 4 bases, with 9 bases between them. CDR3 size: 12 residues. CDR1 is SGHVS, CDR2 FNYEAQ, per germline. CDR3: CASSPGEYEQYF. In DNA, the CDR3 is TGTGCCAGCAGCCCGGGGGAGTACGAGCAGTACTTC. Filled out from reference TRBV7-6 and TRBJ2-7, the complete variable domain reads GAGVSQSPRYKVTKRGQDVALRCDPISGHVSLYWYRQALGQGPEFLTYFNYEAQQDKSGLPNDRFSAERPEGSISTLTIQRTEQRDSAMYRCASSPGEYEQYFGPGTRLTVT.

This clonotype was seen repeatedly, ten times or more. V is TRBV7-2 and J is TRBJ1-2; a possible D gene is TRBD1 (5 bases). The germline gives CDR1 SGHTA, CDR2 FQGNSA. The CDR3 consists of 14 residues. Deletions cut 3 bases from V and 8 bases from J, with 16 bases between. CDR3 in amino acids: CASSFRTSSLGYTF. CDR3 coding DNA: TGTGCCAGCAGCTTCCGGACAAGCTCGCTGGGCTACACCTTC.

This clonotype was observed a few times. The J gene is TRBJ2-2, the V gene TRBV2, with D hard to call. Per the germline V gene, CDR1 is SNHLY and CDR2 is FYNNEI. Trimming shortened V by 7 bases and J by 2 bases, and 11 bases separated the two germline ends. The CDR3 spans 14 residues. CDR3 DNA sequence: TGTGCCAGCATCGAGGTCCTTAACACCGGGGAGCTGTTTTTT. Translating gives CASIEVLNTGELFF.

In its sample, this clonotype was seen many times. This chain links TRBV7-2 with TRBJ1-6, with TRBD1 matching over 8 bases. The CDR3 has 15 amino acids. Unmatched junction bases numbered 6, after V lost 6 bases and J lost 5 bases. Germline lookup yields CDR1 SGHTA and CDR2 FQGNSA. The CDR3 region has the DNA TGTGCCAGCAGAAAGACAGGGGACCATAATTCACCCCTCCACTTT. Protein product: CASRKTGDHNSPLHF.